This T cell receptor beta chain was obtained from a study of blood T cell repertoires in COVID-19. Overall study: Sites across the United States, Italy and Spain contributed samples from acute and convalescent COVID-19. PBMCs, B-cell-depleted T cells, or T cells provided the cDNA or gDNA that made up the material.

Germline loops: CDR1 MNHNS, CDR2 SASEGT. Losses at the gene ends were 3 bases for V and 2 bases for J; bases not matched to a gene: 2. CDR3 length equals 15 residues. This table comes from immunoSEQ multiplex PCR, and its TCRdb copy is limited to in-frame clones, with some not included. The repertoire holds some 26,000 clones, about 90% seen once, with 2% to 3% in the top ten. The TCR was taken from a human donor in a cohort sampled during active COVID-19. The sample consisted of peripheral blood. The V gene is TRBV6-1, the J gene TRBJ2-3, with TRBD1 identical over 10 bases. The CDR3, as DNA: TGTGCCAGCAGTGAGGGACAGGGGCACACAGATACGCAGTATTTT. This sequence encodes CASSEGQGHTDTQYF.